This T cell receptor (beta chain) was retrieved from a study of T cells expressing NK-cell markers. Study conclusions and caveats: Roughly 6 donors showed dominant NKG2C+ clonotypes comprising about 1.0-7.0% of their CD8+ T cells.

The CDR3 sequence is 18 residues long. Germline-derived CDR1 and CDR2 are MGHRA and YSYEKL. For this clonotype: The antigen remains unidentified.

TCRdb reanalyzed the 5' RACE reads and collapses them to one entry per CDR3 protein, without DNA. The data show a few hundred thousand distinct CDR3 sequences, and the top ten clones hold almost 1.5%. Sequencing was done on a sample of blood T cells: a sorted CD56 or NKG2C T cell subset, CD4+ or CD8+ T cells, or bulk PBMC T cells (not recorded which). This rearrangement joins TRBV4-1 to TRBJ2-3; TCRdb lists TRBD2, though no DNA is available to test this call. The sequence was obtained from a woman aged 50 to 65 in good health. CDR3 sequence reads: CASSLFTGTRTRTDTQYF.